This passage covers 8 T cell receptor beta chains from one sample sequenced in a study of T cell repertoires in cytomegalovirus infection. TCRdb re-derived calls from the reads in MiXCR, one entry per CDR3 protein. The table records 310,000 or so distinct CDR3 sequences, roughly 24% of them present only once. Sequenced sample: PBMCs. The receptors come from a human donor in good health (CMV status not recorded). Some clones in this sample may be carry-over from other donors' samples.

In its sample, this clonotype was seen a few times. The chain recombines TRBV10-3 with TRBJ1-1; 9 nucleotides line up with TRBD1. Germline loops: CDR1 ENHRY, CDR2 SYGVKD. The CDR3 runs to 17 residues. V lost 5 bases and J lost 0; bases outside the gene matches: 10. The CDR3 spells CAISSLQGATVNTEAFF. As DNA, the CDR3 is TGTGCCATCAGTAGTCTACAGGGGGCTACGGTGAACACTGAAGCTTTCTTT.

This clonotype was counted only a few times. The chain is built from TRBV7-8 and TRBJ2-7; D uncertain. CDR3 size: 14 residues. V shed 5 bases and J shed 1 base, with 12 bases lying between them. Germline CDR1 and CDR2: SGHVS and FQNEAQ. CDR3 coding DNA: TGTGCCAGCAGCGTGCTTTTGGGTTCCTACGAGCAGTACTTC. Translating it yields CASSVLLGSYEQYF.

Ten or more counts support this clonotype. The chain carries TRBV7-2 and TRBJ1-1; unclear D gene. Trimming pared 1 base from V and 5 bases from J, leaving 8 bases between. This CDR3 comprises 13 residues. Germline CDR1 SGHTA, CDR2 FQGNSA. CDR3 loop: CASSLETETEAFF. Here the CDR3 DNA reads TGTGCCAGCAGCTTAGAGACGGAAACTGAAGCTTTCTTT.

V is TRBV29-1 and J is TRBJ2-7; TRBD1 agrees at 9 bases. This CDR3 has 15 residues. The junction had 8 bases not matched to a gene; V was cut back by 1 base and J by 4 bases. Germline V gene sequence: CDR1 SQVTM, CDR2 ANQGSEA. The CDR3 DNA reads TGCAGCGTTGAAGGGAATACCGGGACAGGGTACGAGCAGTACTTC. Its translation is CSVEGNTGTGYEQYF.

The V gene is TRBV24-1, the J gene TRBJ2-2, with D possibly TRBD1 on 6 matching bases. The germline V gene has CDR1 KGHDR and CDR2 SFDVKD. The CDR3 is made up of 14 amino acids. V shed 6 bases and J shed 3 bases, with 10 bases lying between them. The DNA for the CDR3 is TGTGCCACCAGTAGACAGGAGGACACCGGGGAGCTGTTTTTT. This codes for CATSRQEDTGELFF.

The chain recombines TRBV20-1 with TRBJ2-7; D is uncertain. Germline CDR1 is DFQATT and CDR2 is SNEGSKA (reference sequence). This CDR3 is built from 12 residues. V lost 6 bases and J lost 0, with 9 bases in between. In DNA, the CDR3 is TGCAGTGCCCCGTTCAACTCCTACGAGCAGTACTTC. It translates to CSAPFNSYEQYF.

This clonotype occurred a few times. The chain couples TRBV7-9 to TRBJ1-1; D perhaps matches TRBD1 (5 bases). The CDR3 runs to 16 residues. The V and J ends lost 5 bases and 0 bases respectively, with 16 bases between them. Germline-derived CDR1 and CDR2 are SEHNR and FQNEAQ (reference sequence). CDR3 amino acids: CASSPDLAGMNTEAFF. DNA for the CDR3: TGTGCCAGCAGCCCGGATCTGGCAGGGATGAACACTGAAGCTTTCTTT.

The chain combines TRBV20-1 with TRBJ2-5, with unresolved D. Between the trimmed V and J ends, which lost 6 bases and 2 bases, there was a span of 7 bases. The CDR3 is made up of 11 amino acids. Germline CDR1 and CDR2: DFQATT and SNEGSKA (reference sequence). CDR3 coding DNA: TGCAGTGCGCCCCGACAAGAGACCCAGTACTTC. The encoded protein is CSAPRQETQYF.